This is a list of T cell receptor beta chains from one sample in a study of post-analysis software for immune sequencing data. TCRdb analysed the PCR reads with MiXCR anew, one entry per CDR3 protein. The top ten hold approximately 1.7% of the sample, which has 450,000 to 650,000 distinct CDR3 sequences, 44% seen once. The sequencing sample was made of blood. The source of these receptors is a girl aged 5-17 years with multiple sclerosis. CDR3s include the opening cysteine and the closing phenylalanine or tryptophan. A D gene is named only where the DNA matches it firmly. Not all rows give a size; the values are once, few, many and, for expanded clones, a class.

v_gene: TRBV4-2
j_gene: TRBJ2-7
abundance: few
d_gene: -
CDR3aa: CASSQATSGEQYF
CDR3nt: TGTGCCAGCAGCCAAGCCACTAGTGGAGAGCAGTACTTC

v_gene: TRBV10-2
j_gene: TRBJ2-3
abundance: few
d_gene: TRBD2
CDR3aa: CAVSGGLEDTQYF
CDR3nt: TGCGCCGTCAGCGGGGGGCTTGAGGATACGCAGTATTTT

v_gene: TRBV7-9
j_gene: TRBJ2-3
abundance: -
d_gene: TRBD1
CDR3aa: CASSGKGRGKTDTQYF
CDR3nt: TGTGCCAGCAGCGGCAAGGGCAGGGGGAAGACAGATACGCAGTATTTT

v_gene: TRBV6-1
j_gene: TRBJ1-4
abundance: few
d_gene: -
CDR3aa: CASSETGQFNEKLFF
CDR3nt: TGTGCCAGCAGTGAAACGGGACAATTTAATGAAAAACTGTTTTTT

v_gene: TRBV5-5
j_gene: TRBJ2-4
abundance: few
d_gene: -
CDR3aa: CASSLERQLALQYF
CDR3nt: TGTGCCAGCAGCTTGGAGCGTCAGCTCGCCCTTCAGTACTTC

v_gene: TRBV5-1
j_gene: TRBJ2-1
abundance: -
d_gene: TRBD2
CDR3aa: CASSLVAGSSYNEQFF
CDR3nt: TGTGCCAGCAGCCTTGTAGCGGGGAGCTCCTACAATGAGCAGTTCTTC

v_gene: TRBV20-1
j_gene: TRBJ1-2
abundance: few
d_gene: -
CDR3aa: CSAREGLGGYGYTF
CDR3nt: TGCAGTGCTAGAGAAGGTCTGGGAGGCTATGGCTACACCTTC

v_gene: TRBV18
j_gene: TRBJ2-1
abundance: few
d_gene: -
CDR3aa: CASSTRWAGNEQFF
CDR3nt: TGTGCCAGCTCAACACGGTGGGCGGGGAATGAGCAGTTCTTC

v_gene: TRBV24-1
j_gene: TRBJ2-5
abundance: -
d_gene: -
CDR3aa: CATSDSTQETQYF
CDR3nt: TGTGCCACCAGTGATTCCACGCAAGAGACCCAGTACTTC

v_gene: TRBV4-2
j_gene: TRBJ2-3
abundance: -
d_gene: TRBD2
CDR3aa: CASSQLSSGSTDTQYF
CDR3nt: TGTGCCAGCAGCCAATTGTCTAGCGGGAGTACAGATACGCAGTATTTT

v_gene: TRBV7-9
j_gene: TRBJ2-7
abundance: -
d_gene: -
CDR3aa: CASSSLSLSYEQYF
CDR3nt: TGTGCCAGCAGCTCCTTATCGCTCTCCTACGAGCAGTACTTC

v_gene: TRBV10-3
j_gene: TRBJ2-5
abundance: -
d_gene: TRBD2
CDR3aa: CAISASGGETQYF
CDR3nt: TGTGCCATCAGTGCTAGCGGAGGGGAGACCCAGTACTTC

v_gene: TRBV29-1
j_gene: TRBJ2-3
abundance: -
d_gene: TRBD2
CDR3aa: CSVEVAGGPDKDTQYF
CDR3nt: TGCAGCGTTGAAGTCGCGGGAGGGCCCGATAAAGATACGCAGTATTTT

v_gene: TRBV12-3/TRBV12-4
j_gene: TRBJ1-5
abundance: -
d_gene: -
CDR3aa: CASRPLGGSNQPQHF
CDR3nt: TGTGCCAGCAGACCCTTGGGGGGGAGCAATCAGCCCCAGCATTTT

v_gene: TRBV9
j_gene: TRBJ1-2
abundance: few
d_gene: -
CDR3aa: CASSGRTAKVEANYGYTF
CDR3nt: TGTGCCAGCAGCGGACGGACTGCAAAGGTGGAGGCTAACTATGGCTACACCTTC

v_gene: TRBV10-3
j_gene: TRBJ2-2
abundance: -
d_gene: -
CDR3aa: CAISESFRGSGPNTGELFF
CDR3nt: TGTGCCATCAGTGAGTCGTTCCGGGGGAGCGGGCCGAACACCGGGGAGCTGTTTTTT

v_gene: TRBV4-1
j_gene: TRBJ2-7
abundance: few
d_gene: TRBD2
CDR3aa: CASSPGLSGRWGEQYF
CDR3nt: TGCGCCAGCAGCCCCGGACTGAGCGGGAGATGGGGCGAGCAGTACTTC

v_gene: TRBV10-3
j_gene: TRBJ2-5
abundance: -
d_gene: -
CDR3aa: CAISESGQGAGGRETQYF
CDR3nt: TGTGCCATCAGTGAGTCGGGACAGGGAGCGGGAGGGCGAGAGACCCAGTACTTC

v_gene: TRBV13
j_gene: TRBJ2-7
abundance: many
d_gene: -
CDR3aa: CASSPPLGAESTYEQYF
CDR3nt: TGTGCCAGCAGCCCTCCCTTGGGGGCGGAGAGTACCTACGAGCAGTACTTC

v_gene: TRBV2
j_gene: TRBJ2-7
abundance: -
d_gene: -
CDR3aa: CASSEAHSYEQYF
CDR3nt: TGTGCCAGCAGTGAAGCCCACAGCTACGAGCAGTACTTC

v_gene: TRBV13
j_gene: TRBJ2-1
abundance: -
d_gene: TRBD2
CDR3aa: CASSLGPSGGPLYNEQFF
CDR3nt: TGTGCCAGCAGCTTAGGCCCCAGCGGGGGGCCGCTGTACAATGAGCAGTTCTTC

v_gene: TRBV20-1
j_gene: TRBJ2-3
abundance: few
d_gene: TRBD2
CDR3aa: CSSGRGTDTQYF
CDR3nt: TGCAGTTCAGGGAGGGGCACAGATACGCAGTATTTT

v_gene: TRBV4-2
j_gene: TRBJ2-7
abundance: few
d_gene: -
CDR3aa: CASSQGRVSYEQYF
CDR3nt: TGTGCCAGCAGCCAAGGAAGAGTTTCCTACGAGCAGTACTTC

v_gene: TRBV2
j_gene: TRBJ1-2
abundance: -
d_gene: TRBD1
CDR3aa: CASSEGVRGAYGCTF
CDR3nt: TGTGCCAGCAGTGAGGGGGTCAGGGGGGCCTATGGCTGCACCTTC

v_gene: TRBV20-1
j_gene: TRBJ2-7
abundance: -
d_gene: -
CDR3aa: CSARGLDSSYEQYF
CDR3nt: TGCAGTGCTAGAGGTCTCGACAGCTCCTACGAGCAGTACTTC

v_gene: TRBV30
j_gene: TRBJ2-7
abundance: -
d_gene: TRBD2
CDR3aa: CAWSVRTSEPYEQYF
CDR3nt: TGTGCCTGGAGTGTACGGACTAGCGAACCCTACGAGCAGTACTTC

v_gene: TRBV5-1
j_gene: TRBJ1-1
abundance: -
d_gene: -
CDR3aa: CASSLLVSGDTEAFF
CDR3nt: TGCGCCAGCAGCTTGCTCGTTTCAGGGGACACTGAAGCTTTCTTT

v_gene: TRBV6-2/TRBV6-3
j_gene: TRBJ1-1
abundance: -
d_gene: -
CDR3aa: CASRFLGLPDAEAFF
CDR3nt: TGTGCCAGCAGATTCTTAGGGCTCCCCGACGCTGAAGCTTTCTTT

v_gene: TRBV29-1
j_gene: TRBJ2-7
abundance: -
d_gene: TRBD2
CDR3aa: CSVEVIRGDPYEQYF
CDR3nt: TGCAGCGTTGAAGTAATCCGGGGGGATCCGTACGAGCAGTACTTC

v_gene: TRBV7-8
j_gene: TRBJ2-5
abundance: few
d_gene: TRBD2
CDR3aa: CASSSLGLAGAQETQYF
CDR3nt: TGTGCCAGCAGCTCCCTGGGGCTAGCGGGTGCCCAAGAGACCCAGTACTTC

v_gene: TRBV6-5
j_gene: TRBJ2-3
abundance: few
d_gene: TRBD2
CDR3aa: CASSPRGGARTDTQYF
CDR3nt: TGTGCCAGCAGTCCCCGGGGGGGGGCGCGGACAGATACGCAGTATTTT

v_gene: TRBV24-1
j_gene: TRBJ2-1
abundance: few
d_gene: TRBD1
CDR3aa: CATSDAGTVQFF
CDR3nt: TGTGCCACCAGTGATGCCGGGACAGTTCAGTTCTTC

v_gene: TRBV9
j_gene: TRBJ2-2
abundance: few
d_gene: TRBD2
CDR3aa: CASSGLGTSGTFGGELFF
CDR3nt: TGTGCCAGCAGCGGCCTTGGGACTAGCGGGACCTTCGGAGGGGAGCTGTTTTTT